A selection of T cell receptor beta chains follows, all from one sample in a study of blood T cell repertoires in COVID-19. The table came from immunoSEQ multiplex PCR; TCRdb's copy has only in-frame clones and leaves some out. The sample holds 200,000 to 250,000 clones; about 81% are singletons and the top ten take about a tenth. The sample comprised PBMCs or T cells enriched from blood (not recorded which). These TCRs come from a man aged 40-50 years who had recovered from COVID-19. The CDR3 runs from the conserved cysteine through the conserved F or W. A D gene is named only where the DNA matches it firmly. Clone sizes are given selectively: once, few, many, or a class where the clone is expanded.

j_call: TRBJ1-1; d_call: TRBD1; clone_size: NA; v_call: TRBV6-5; cdr3_nt: TGTGCCAGCAGTACCCGGACAGGAGGGACTGAAGCTTTCTTT; cdr3_aa: CASSTRTGGTEAFF
j_call: TRBJ2-5; d_call: TRBD1; clone_size: NA; v_call: TRBV6-1; cdr3_nt: TGTGCCAGCAGTGAATCGGACAGGGTATTGGGGACCCAGTACTTC; cdr3_aa: CASSESDRVLGTQYF
j_call: TRBJ1-1; d_call: NA; clone_size: NA; v_call: TRBV18; cdr3_nt: TGTGCCAGCTCACCATACGGGAACACTGAAGCTTTCTTT; cdr3_aa: CASSPYGNTEAFF
j_call: TRBJ1-4; d_call: NA; clone_size: once; v_call: TRBV2; cdr3_nt: TGTGCCAGCAGCGTTATACAGGGCAAACTGTTTTTT; cdr3_aa: CASSVIQGKLFF
j_call: TRBJ2-7; d_call: TRBD2; clone_size: many; v_call: TRBV4-1; cdr3_nt: TGCGCCAGCAGCTATAAGACTAGCGGGGACTACGAGCAGTACTTC; cdr3_aa: CASSYKTSGDYEQYF
j_call: TRBJ1-1; d_call: NA; clone_size: NA; v_call: TRBV5-1; cdr3_nt: TGCGCCAGCAGCTTTCCGGGGAGGACTGAAGCTTTCTTT; cdr3_aa: CASSFPGRTEAFF
j_call: TRBJ1-1; d_call: TRBD1; clone_size: NA; v_call: TRBV27; cdr3_nt: TGTGCCAGCAGTTCGGGAGGGGGCCTCACTGAAGCTTTCTTT; cdr3_aa: CASSSGGGLTEAFF
j_call: TRBJ1-2; d_call: NA; clone_size: NA; v_call: TRBV3-1/TRBV3-2; cdr3_nt: TGTGCCAGCAGCCAATCGTTTGCAGCTAACTATGGCTACACCTTC; cdr3_aa: CASSQSFAANYGYTF
j_call: TRBJ1-1; d_call: NA; clone_size: NA; v_call: TRBV2; cdr3_nt: TGTGCCAGCAGTGACCGCAGTTACAACACTGAAGCTTTCTTT; cdr3_aa: CASSDRSYNTEAFF
j_call: TRBJ1-2; d_call: NA; clone_size: NA; v_call: TRBV9; cdr3_nt: TGTGCCAGCAGCGTAGCACAGGGAGGGTTTGGTGGCTACACCTTC; cdr3_aa: CASSVAQGGFGGYTF
j_call: TRBJ1-2; d_call: TRBD1; clone_size: few; v_call: TRBV5-1; cdr3_nt: TGCGCCAGCAGAGGGGGCCCCACCCTCTATGGCTACACCTTC; cdr3_aa: CASRGGPTLYGYTF
j_call: TRBJ2-1; d_call: TRBD2; clone_size: NA; v_call: TRBV5-8; cdr3_nt: TGTGCCAGCAGCTTTAGCGGGGGGATTGGTGAGCAGTTCTTC; cdr3_aa: CASSFSGGIGEQFF
j_call: TRBJ1-2; d_call: NA; clone_size: NA; v_call: TRBV6-5; cdr3_nt: TGTGCCAGCAGTTCCTCGACATTTACCCAGACCTTC; cdr3_aa: CASSSSTFTQTF
j_call: TRBJ1-1; d_call: TRBD1; clone_size: NA; v_call: TRBV4-1; cdr3_nt: TGCGCCAGCAGCCTACGGGACAGTAGGACTGAAGCTTTCTTT; cdr3_aa: CASSLRDSRTEAFF
j_call: TRBJ2-3; d_call: TRBD1; clone_size: NA; v_call: TRBV5-8; cdr3_nt: TGTGCCAGCAGCACCGGACAGGGGGCCTTCACAGATACGCAGTATTTT; cdr3_aa: CASSTGQGAFTDTQYF
j_call: TRBJ1-3; d_call: NA; clone_size: NA; v_call: TRBV19; cdr3_nt: TGTGCCAGTAGTTGGACAGCCTCTGGAAACACCATATATTTT; cdr3_aa: CASSWTASGNTIYF
j_call: TRBJ1-2; d_call: TRBD1; clone_size: NA; v_call: TRBV4-1; cdr3_nt: TGCGCCAGCAGCCAAGACGAGGGGGCTTATGGCTACACCTTC; cdr3_aa: CASSQDEGAYGYTF
j_call: TRBJ2-7; d_call: NA; clone_size: once; v_call: TRBV6-5; cdr3_nt: TGTGCCAGCAGTTATGTCCCTGGACAGTTCTACGAGCAGTACTTC; cdr3_aa: CASSYVPGQFYEQYF
j_call: TRBJ1-5; d_call: NA; clone_size: NA; v_call: TRBV19; cdr3_nt: TGTGCCAGTAGTGCGGACAGTCTTTTGCCCCAGCATTTT; cdr3_aa: CASSADSLLPQHF